The 21 T cell receptor beta chains below all came from one sample that was sequenced in a study of response to subunit inactivated influenza vaccine. A single record per CDR3 protein comes from TCRdb applying MiXCR to the RT-PCR reads. The profile shows 500,000 to 600,000 distinct CDR3 sequences, around 8% of them singletons. This material consisted of PBMCs from blood, taken less than 25 months after vaccination. These receptors were taken from a man between 45 and 75 years old who received an inactivated influenza vaccine.

The V and J genes are TRBV4-1 and TRBJ2-3, with 8 nucleotides matching TRBD2. Trimming removed 1 base from V and 4 bases from J; junction bases left unmatched: 1. CDR1 and CDR2 (germline): MGHRA, YSYEKL. The CDR3 runs to 14 residues. The CDR3 protein is CASSQAGGADTQYF. Written as DNA, the CDR3 is TGCGCCAGCAGCCAAGCGGGGGGGGCAGATACGCAGTATTTT.

V usage is TRBV27 and J usage is TRBJ2-4; TRBD1 agrees at 9 bases. Germline V gene data show CDR1 as MNHEY and CDR2 as SMNVEV (reference sequence). V lost 7 bases and J lost 6; bases outside the gene matches: 7. This CDR3 has 14 amino acids. The DNA of the CDR3 is TGTGCCAGCATGTCCGGGACAGGGCGAAACATTCAGTACTTC. It translates to CASMSGTGRNIQYF.

V is TRBV20-1 and J is TRBJ2-3; 11 positions agree with TRBD2. Per the germline V gene, CDR1 is DFQATT and CDR2 is SNEGSKA (reference sequence). The junction had 7 bases not matched to a gene; V was cut back by 3 bases and J by 2 bases. This CDR3 is built from 16 residues. The CDR3 region is CSASISTSGNTDTQYF. CDR3 DNA sequence: TGCAGTGCTAGTATTTCGACTAGCGGGAACACAGATACGCAGTATTTT.

This clonotype was counted only a few times. V is TRBV18 and J is TRBJ1-1; the D gene is possibly TRBD1 (6 bases). This CDR3 has 12 amino acids. From germline, CDR1 is KGHSH and CDR2 LQKENI. V lost 5 bases and J 7 bases, leaving 11 bases between the germline ends. The CDR3 DNA sequence: TGTGCCAGCTCAGGGGACATACTTGAAGCTTTCTTT. Protein: CASSGDILEAFF.

This sequence joins TRBV5-1 and TRBJ2-5; 7 positions match TRBD2. Germline lookup yields CDR1 SGHRS and CDR2 YFSETQ. J lost 0 bases, V lost 5 bases, and 10 bases had no gene match. This CDR3 has 16 amino acids. The CDR3 DNA reads TGCGCCAGCAGACCCGGGACTACAACGTACCAAGAGACCCAGTACTTC. Protein sequence: CASRPGTTTYQETQYF.

The chain has TRBV28 and TRBJ2-3; TRBD1 aligns across 7 bases. This CDR3 is built from 14 residues. Per the germline V gene, CDR1 is MDHEN and CDR2 is SYDVKM. V lost 8 bases to trimming and J lost 0 bases; unmatched junction nucleotides: 5. This CDR3 reads CASGKDRSTDTQYF. CDR3 coding DNA: TGTGCCAGCGGAAAGGACAGGAGCACAGATACGCAGTATTTT. Using reference TRBV28 and TRBJ2-3 for the parts outside the CDR3, the full variable domain is DVKVTQSSRYLVKRTGEKVFLECVQDMDHENMFWYRQDPGLGLRLIYFSYDVKMKEKGDIPEGYSVSREKKERFSLILESASTNQTSMYLCASGKDRSTDTQYFGPGTRLTVL.

The genes are TRBV5-1 and TRBJ1-1; 10 bases match TRBD1. Trimming at V came to 5 bases and at J to 0 bases, leaving 7 bases not matched to a gene. The germline V gene has CDR1 SGHRS and CDR2 YFSETQ. The CDR3 is 16 residues long. In nucleotides, the CDR3 is TGCGCCAGCAGGCTAGGGACAGGGGTTATGAACACTGAAGCTTTCTTT. Translation: CASRLGTGVMNTEAFF. The full variable domain, rest sourced from reference TRBV5-1 and TRBJ1-1, is KAGVTQTPRYLIKTRGQQVTLSCSPISGHRSVSWYQQTPGQGLQFLFEYFSETQRNKGNFPGRFSGRQFSNSRSEMNVSTLELGDSALYLCASRLGTGVMNTEAFFGQGTRLTVV.

V usage is TRBV3-1 and J usage is TRBJ1-2; a possible D gene is TRBD1 (5 bases). This CDR3 comprises 12 residues. In germline, CDR1 is LGHDT, CDR2 YNNKEL (reference sequence). V was trimmed by 1 base and J by 7 bases, leaving 7 bases between them. CDR3 sequence (DNA): TGTGCCAGCAGCCAAGCGGGGGTTGGCTACACCTTC. Translation gives CASSQAGVGYTF.

The chain couples TRBV11-3 to TRBJ2-7, with D possibly TRBD2 on 6 matching bases. Germline lookup yields CDR1 SGHNT and CDR2 YENEEA. The CDR3 covers 13 residues. The V gene lost 5 bases and the J gene lost 1 base, with 9 bases spanning the gap. This chain's CDR3 is CASSARESYEQYF. In DNA form, the CDR3 reads TGTGCCAGCAGCGCCCGGGAGTCCTACGAGCAGTACTTC.

This clonotype has at least ten counts. The genes are TRBV12-3 or TRBV12-4 and TRBJ2-1; weak D call: TRBD1 (6 bases). The CDR3 is 14 amino acids. V was pared by 5 bases and J by 4 bases, with 12 bases between. The CDR3 reads CASSLNTGYNEQFF. The CDR3 DNA reads as TGTGCCAGCAGTCTAAATACAGGGTACAATGAGCAGTTCTTC.

V and J are TRBV12-3 or TRBV12-4 and TRBJ2-1, with TRBD2 identical over 13 bases. J was trimmed by 7 bases and V by 5 bases; bases with no gene match: 5. The CDR3 has 15 amino acids. Written as DNA, the CDR3 is TGTGCCAGCAGTCGGACTAGCGGGAGAATGAATGAGCAGTTCTTC. Its protein is CASSRTSGRMNEQFF.

The table lists this clonotype with a few counts. V usage is TRBV12-3 or TRBV12-4 and J usage is TRBJ2-7, with 7 nucleotides matching TRBD2. The CDR3 runs to 15 residues. V trimming: 5 bases; J trimming: 2 bases; junction bases outside the gene matches: 9. DNA of the CDR3: TGTGCCAGCAGTCCCGGCGGGAGCTCTACCTACGAGCAGTACTTC. It codes for CASSPGGSSTYEQYF.

In this sample, this clonotype turned up a few times. The rearrangement uses TRBV5-1 and TRBJ2-7; TRBD1 agrees at 8 bases. Trimming removed 6 bases from V and 5 bases from J; junction bases left unmatched: 7. Per germline, CDR1 SGHRS and CDR2 YFSETQ. This CDR3 contains 13 residues. The CDR3 nucleotides are TGCGCCAGCACCGACAGGGGTGGGAACGAGCAGTACTTC. It translates to CASTDRGGNEQYF. The full variable domain, with the rest looked up from reference TRBV5-1 and TRBJ2-7, is KAGVTQTPRYLIKTRGQQVTLSCSPISGHRSVSWYQQTPGQGLQFLFEYFSETQRNKGNFPGRFSGRQFSNSRSEMNVSTLELGDSALYLCASTDRGGNEQYFGPGTRLTVT.

This clonotype showed up just a few times. The chain employs TRBV5-5 and TRBJ2-5; no definite D call. The CDR3 is made up of 15 amino acids. Per germline, CDR1 SGHKS and CDR2 YYEKEE (reference sequence). The V gene lost 0 bases and the J gene lost 4 bases, with 13 bases spanning the gap. CDR3 in DNA: TGTGCCAGCAGCTTGGTGGCTAATTTTCCAGAGACCCAGTACTTC. Translation gives CASSLVANFPETQYF.

This clonotype was detected only a few times. This chain links TRBV12-3 or TRBV12-4 with TRBJ1-3, with TRBD1 identical over 7 bases. J was trimmed by 0 bases and V by 5 bases; bases with no gene match: 4. CDR3 length: 15 amino acids. Here the CDR3 DNA reads TGTGCCAGCAGTACCCGACAGGGCTCTGGAAACACCATATATTTT. Translating gives CASSTRQGSGNTIYF.

This clonotype showed up many times. The gene calls are TRBV6-1 and TRBJ1-1, with D unclear. Germline V gene sequence: CDR1 MNHNS, CDR2 SASEGT. Trimming removed 2 bases at V and 0 bases at J, with 10 bases between. The CDR3 totals 15 residues. As DNA, the CDR3 is TGTGCCAGCAGTGAATTTCCGTACCTGAACACTGAAGCTTTCTTT. The encoded protein is CASSEFPYLNTEAFF.

V usage is TRBV20-1 and J usage is TRBJ1-5; D remains unclear. The CDR3 has 13 residues. V lost 3 bases and J 3 bases, leaving 9 bases between the germline ends. Germline V gene data show CDR1 as DFQATT and CDR2 as SNEGSKA (reference sequence). CDR3 in DNA: TGCAGTGCTAGGTTACACCTCAATCAGCCCCAGCATTTT. This sequence encodes CSARLHLNQPQHF.

The CDR3, as DNA: TGTGCCAGCAGTTACTCGGACAGGGGGAACGAAAAACTGTTTTTT. As protein: CASSYSDRGNEKLFF. This sequence joins TRBV6-5 and TRBJ1-4; TRBD1 aligns across 10 bases. The length of the CDR3 is 15 residues. Unmatched junction bases numbered 3, after V lost 0 bases and J lost 8 bases. Germline V CDR1 and CDR2: MNHEY, SVGAGI.

Ten or more counts support this clonotype. This rearrangement joins TRBV3-1 to TRBJ1-3; D call uncertain. CDR3 length: 13 amino acids. V was clipped by 2 bases and J by 4 bases, with 6 bases between them. The germline V gene has CDR1 LGHDT and CDR2 YNNKEL (reference sequence). CDR3 sequence: CASSQSYGNTIYF. In nucleotides, the CDR3 is TGTGCCAGCAGCCAATCTTACGGAAACACCATATATTTT.

This clonotype was seen ten or more times. The junction shows a germline mismatch at one end, possibly a read error. The chain couples TRBV5-1 to TRBJ2-1, with D uncertain. The CDR3 is 11 residues long. CDR1 and CDR2 (germline): SGHRS, YFSETQ. This CDR3 is CASSKDATLNF. As DNA, the CDR3 is TGCGCCAGCAGCAAAGACGCAACACTTAACTTC.

In its sample, this clonotype was seen many times. The chain links TRBV6-1 to TRBJ1-4; 7 nucleotides agree with TRBD1. The CDR3 contains 15 residues. After removal of 6 bases from V and 0 bases from J, the junction contained 4 bases not matched to a gene. Germline assignment: CDR1 MNHNS and CDR2 SASEGT. This CDR3 reads CASRRQGPTNEKLFF. The CDR3 DNA reads as TGTGCCAGCAGAAGACAGGGCCCAACTAATGAAAAACTGTTTTTT.